This TCR beta chain was identified during a study of response to subunit inactivated influenza vaccine. Overall study results and limits: Authors suggested seasonal influenza vaccinations each recruit few new T cells.

TCRdb ran MiXCR on the RT-PCR reads and lists one entry per CDR3 protein. This repertoire shows roughly 650,000 distinct CDR3 sequences, around 15% found once; its top ten account for approximately 7.6%. This clonotype was counted only a few times. The antigen is undetermined. This CDR3 contains 14 residues. The V end was cut by 0 bases, the J end by 11 bases, with 18 bases between. CDR1 is DFQATT, CDR2 SNEGSKA, per germline (reference sequence). The sample consisted of PBMCs from blood, taken 14 to 15 days before vaccination. The chain combines TRBV20-1 with TRBJ2-3; TRBD1 is a possible D gene (5 bases). The clonotype comes from a man aged 45-65 years who received an inactivated influenza vaccine. The CDR3 region is CSARDQGGDGKQYF. CDR3 bases: TGCAGTGCTAGAGACCAGGGTGGGGATGGTAAGCAGTATTTT.